At least ten counts were recorded for the clone carrying this TCR beta chain. Germline-derived CDR1 and CDR2 are LNHDA and SQIVND (reference sequence). The CDR3 has 15 residues. V lost 4 bases to trimming and J lost 4 bases; unmatched junction nucleotides: 6. This record comes from a study of breast tumors, draining lymph nodes, adjacent tissues. TCRdb used MiXCR to reprocess the multiplex PCR reads, holding one entry per CDR3 protein. The data show more than 50,000 distinct CDR3 sequences, approximately 62% seen once. The receptor comes from a female donor with breast cancer. Some clones in this sample may be carry-over from other donors' samples. The rearrangement joins TRBV19 to TRBJ2-3, with 9 bases fitting TRBD2. The sample taken for sequencing was breast tumor tissue. CDR3 protein: CASSNPGLAADTQYF. The CDR3 DNA sequence: TGTGCCAGTAGTAACCCGGGACTAGCAGCAGATACGCAGTATTTT.